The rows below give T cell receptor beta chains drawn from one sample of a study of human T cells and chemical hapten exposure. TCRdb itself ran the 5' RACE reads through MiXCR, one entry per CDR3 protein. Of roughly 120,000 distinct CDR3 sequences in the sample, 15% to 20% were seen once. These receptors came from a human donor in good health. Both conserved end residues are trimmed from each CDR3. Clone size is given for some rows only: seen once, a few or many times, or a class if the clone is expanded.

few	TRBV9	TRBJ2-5	ASSPRPHGGGRETQY
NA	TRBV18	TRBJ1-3	ASSQETPGPGNTIY
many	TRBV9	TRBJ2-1	ASSVGSGRSNEQF
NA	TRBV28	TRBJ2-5	ASSLWGAQETQY
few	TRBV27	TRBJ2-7	ASSPSGKPYEQY
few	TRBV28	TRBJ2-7	ASSLGGTLSYEQY
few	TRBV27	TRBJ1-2	ASSLIQGGGYGYT
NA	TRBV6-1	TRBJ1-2	ASSEAPGGALQNGYT
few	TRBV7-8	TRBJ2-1	ASSPSGRTYNEQF
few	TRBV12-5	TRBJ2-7	ASGFWVGSGNSYEQY
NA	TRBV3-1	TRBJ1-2	ASSPRQGNTNYGYT
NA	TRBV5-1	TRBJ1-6	ASSLDRGPHSPLH
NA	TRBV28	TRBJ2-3	ASSLSNGGDTQY
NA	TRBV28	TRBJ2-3	ASSPGTRRDTQY
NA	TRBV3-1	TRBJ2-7	ASSPLAGGFSEQY
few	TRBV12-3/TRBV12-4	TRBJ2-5	ASSLQAQETQY
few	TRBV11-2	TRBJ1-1	ASSLAFSRNTEAF
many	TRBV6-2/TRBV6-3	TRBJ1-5	ASSPGRYSNQPQH
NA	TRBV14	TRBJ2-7	ASSLRGTEQY
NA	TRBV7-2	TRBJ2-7	ASSEGQGTREQY
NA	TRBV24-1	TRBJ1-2	ATSDRTGGNDGYT
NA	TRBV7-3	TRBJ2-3	ASSSYGVSTDTQY
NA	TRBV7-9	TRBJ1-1	ASSLGAGKMNTEAF
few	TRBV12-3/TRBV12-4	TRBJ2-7	ASSFTASYEQY
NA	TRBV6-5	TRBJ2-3	ASSRDFTDTQY
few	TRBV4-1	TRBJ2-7	ASSQGGGTYAYEQY
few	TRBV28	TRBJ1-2	ASTPGGATSYGYT
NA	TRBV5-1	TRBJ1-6	ASSLLADRGKSPLH
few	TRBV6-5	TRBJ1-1	ASSYTRGGGTEAF